What follows is one T cell receptor (beta chain) and its context. This clone was observed a few times. Its antigen is still unknown. Base qualities are not provided; no much larger clone lies one nucleotide away. Libraries were built with the immunoSEQ multiplex PCR assay. A mixture of 60 forward primers for TCR Vbeta segments and 13 reverse primers for TCR Jbeta segments was used in the multiplex PCR. A multiplex PCR assay on genomic DNA amplified the CDR3 region of rearranged TCR beta genes. On the Illumina HiSeq System, the amplified TCR beta libraries were sequenced as 87-base-pair reads. Concerning the study's data processing: In a later analysis, tens of millions of unique TCR beta chains were counted across the 650 to 750 repertoires, and some 10 million of these chains were shared by at least two donors. A nearest-neighbor algorithm error-corrected the raw reads and collapsed the reads into unique sequences, merging closely related sequences to remove PCR and sequencing errors. To assign V, D and J gene segments, CDR3 sequences were aligned to IMGT reference sequences. For a sequence to be retained, at least a six-nucleotide match to both a V gene segment and a J gene segment was required. Rearrangements were called productive when the CDR3 lacked stop codons and stayed in frame with V and J; all others were non-productive. CDR3 was defined according to IMGT convention as the region running from the second conserved V-encoded cysteine to the conserved J-encoded phenylalanine. In an earlier analysis of 500 to 650 of the donors, sequences lacking an unambiguous match to a single V gene segment were excluded. An earlier analysis of fewer than 650 of the donors classified V segments as functional when productive rearrangements were above 56.7% and as segregating when the standard deviation between donors was above 5%. A statistical classification framework was built for diagnosing cytomegalovirus status from the catalog of TCR beta chain sequences. V and J gene assignment, in a later analysis, came from comparing TCR nucleotide sequences with IMGT/GENE-DB human TR gene sequences. Using the TCRdist pipeline, a later analysis assigned CDR3 sequences along with most-parsimonious VDJ recombination scenarios. A later analysis defined each TCR beta chain by its CDR3 amino acid sequence plus V-gene family, and excluded reads lacking a unique V-gene family. In a later analysis, 550 to 650 highly shared, low-generation-probability nucleotide sequences were removed to address suspected cross-contamination and a sequencing artifact. A later analysis calculated a clonal expansion index for each public chain from normalized within-repertoire ranks of inferred template counts. In a later analysis, generation probabilities were computed using a VDJ recombination model fitted to out-of-frame rearrangements, and the results were checked against IGoR. In a later analysis, hypergeometric tests were used to score TCR-TCR, TCR-HLA and TCR-CMV co-occurrence, with a repertoire-size bias correction applied to TCR pairs. In a later analysis, false discovery rates were estimated by permuting HLA or CMV assignments 20 times. In a later analysis, co-occurring TCRs were grouped using DBSCAN, and TCRdist sequence similarity was added for clustering within HLA-allele-positive subsets. Repertoires with fewer than 30,000 or more than 120,000 public chains were left out of co-occurrence clustering, as were a few repertoires with anomalous nucleotide sharing. TCRdb retrieved this table from immuneACCESS and kept in-frame rearrangements only. Not all clones are present; in checked studies, unresolved V genes account for under half, and no reason is known for the remainder. The DNA gave D and trimming, while V, J and clone size come from that table. The table for this sample lists about 160,000 clones; more than 80% of them were counted only once. The ten largest make up 1.5% to 2% of the sample.

The cohort comprised more than 550 healthy bone marrow donors. Cohort members were all nominally healthy when sampled, although unrecorded immune exposures were likely present. The donor was CMV seronegative and was included in the group of a few hundred seronegative cohort members. Each donor provided a peripheral blood sample, and peripheral blood mononuclear cells were used for TCR beta sequencing. Genomic DNA was extracted from the blood cell samples with the Qiagen DNeasy Blood Extraction Kit. Germline trimming: 8 bases from V, 4 bases from J; junction bases outside gene matches: 13. CDR1 and CDR2 are read off the germline V gene as SGHAT and FQNNGV. The CDR3 sequence holds 15 residues, the cysteine and phenylalanine included. Only CDR3 DNA remains: 45 bases, in frame from the first base. This entry belongs to a study of cytomegalovirus exposure and HLA in healthy donors (dated 2017 in TCRdb). Regarding the research as a whole: According to an earlier analysis of several hundred of the donors, 150 million to 200 million T cells yielded over 100 million unique TCR beta sequences and about 300 Gb of sequence data. Approximately 310 gigabases of sequencing data and tens of millions of unique TCR sequences made up an early release that covered several hundred HLA-typed donors. The genetic ancestry cluster associated with self-reported Caucasian donors included about 81% of the roughly 400 genotyped donors. The study was designed to test whether signatures of past pathogen exposure could be identified by cataloging public T cell receptors. The T cell repertoires of 666 subjects were profiled by immunosequencing and related to cytomegalovirus serostatus. Along with the approximately 700-subject first cohort, a separate validation cohort of over a hundred different subjects was used. To predict cytomegalovirus infection status, the study combined high-throughput TCR immunosequencing, statistical association of individual TCRs with disease status, and machine learning. To study patterns of TCR occurrence, a later analysis re-analyzed previously published TCR beta repertoires from 500 to 850 donors and added high-resolution HLA genotyping. Rather than using new phenotypic data, the later analysis identified candidate immune exposures from TCR beta sequences and from how often those sequences occurred across donors. In an earlier analysis of around 540 of the donors, high-throughput TCR beta sequencing was used to judge whether each TCR beta V gene segment behaved as functional or pseudogenic. Alongside the repertoire data, information on donor age, sex, ethnicity and CMV serostatus was compiled. In a later genetic analysis, genome-wide SNP genotypes for about three fifths of the roughly 670 donors were used, and that subset was treated as a discovery cohort. Every repertoire in the discovery cohort had been generated on one and the same sequencing platform. Both class I and class II loci were covered by HLA typing, at four-digit resolution. The number of typed donors differed by locus: roughly 620-640 for A, B, C, DRB1 and DQB1; 500 to 550 for DQA1; about 600 for DPA1; and around 470 for DPB1. Because of strong linkage in the cohort, a handful of DR-DQ haplotypes were treated as single units for association and clustering. On average, about 200,000 unique TCR beta nucleotide sequences were sequenced per donor among a few hundred genotyped donors of the cohort, with roughly 19% of those sequences being non-productive.

Paper-wide results and their limitations: According to a later analysis, parvovirus B19, influenza, CMV and Epstein-Barr virus appeared linked to several top co-occurrence clusters. Because counts were too low, approximately 15 rarely observed V segments, including chromosome 9 orphons, were excluded from the earlier analysis of 587 of the donors. Broadly in line with IMGT annotations, most TCR beta V segments showed up in productive rearrangements about 90% or about 30% of the time in an earlier analysis of approximately 640 of the donors. The only immune exposure information available for the cohort was CMV serostatus. A later genetic analysis associated a missense DCLRE1C variant with V-gene and J-gene trimming of TCR beta chains, and an independent cohort replicated the association. A further reported finding was that TCR beta sequences accurately predicted the HLA-A and HLA-B alleles for most subjects in the first cohort. According to a later genetic analysis, donors in an Asian-associated ancestry cluster had fewer N-insertions in productive TCRs than the roughly 670-donor mean. According to a later analysis, most CMV-associated TCR beta chains appeared to be HLA-restricted, and the HLA associations seemed to be driven largely by CMV exposure. Because HLA typing was unavailable for some donors at each locus, only the typed subset was used in association tests. The study listed 164 TCR beta chains as associated with cytomegalovirus. The sequencing pipeline was judged likely to have produced a cluster of highly shared sequence variants as a technical artifact. Some IMGT-functional V segments, including TRBV6-2 and TRBV6-3, could not be distinguished by the 87-base-pair reads and were therefore excluded. This cohort had only TCR beta chains sequenced, and the lack of alpha or paired-chain data limited which features could be detected. Correlated functional status among segregating V segments might reflect linkage disequilibrium, but an unknown experimental factor could not be ruled out. In both the original and validation cohorts, the classifier was reported to diagnose cytomegalovirus status with high specificity and sensitivity. A later analysis associated approximately 17,000 TCR beta sequences with specific HLA alleles at a false discovery rate of 0.05. According to the authors, the approach could potentially be generalized to other disease states and immunological phenotypes. In a later analysis, the rate of TCR association differed among HLA loci, with DRB1 alleles having the most associated TCRs and HLA-C alleles having the fewest. When HLA alleles, especially DR and DQ, strongly co-occurred, attributing TCR associations to individual alleles was difficult. In vitro tests confirmed that a few of the cytomegalovirus-associated TCR beta chains recognize cytomegalovirus antigens. A later analysis found that HLA-associated TCR beta chains were more clonally expanded and had lower generation probabilities than equally common non-associated chains. Across donors, most TCR sequences were observed very rarely, whereas some public TCRs were present in many individuals. Presence/absence analyses assumed roughly uniform sequencing depth across donors, an assumption that may not hold.

Sequenced sample: PBMCs. The clonotype was recovered from a young woman in good health and CMV-seronegative. The chain joins TRBV11-2 to TRBJ1-2; a stretch of 7 junction bases matches TRBD1. The CDR3: CASAETDRMIYGYTF. In nucleotides, the sequence is TGTGCCAGCGCAGAGACGGACAGGATGATCTATGGCTACACCTTC.